This is a list of T cell receptor beta chains from one sample in a study of identical twins. TCRdb re-analysed the 5' RACE reads in MiXCR, keeping a single row per CDR3 protein. The table has about 240,000 distinct CDR3 sequences, 8% to 11% seen once. The sample comprised memory T cells sorted from blood. These receptors were obtained from a man between 45 and 60 years old in good health. Both conserved end residues are part of each CDR3. Each record gives: clone size, J gene, D gene, CDR3 length, V gene, CDR3 DNA, CDR3 protein. A D gene is named only where the DNA matches it firmly. Rows give clone size only sometimes, using once, few, many, or a class for an expanded clone.

clone_size: many
j_call: TRBJ2-7
d_call: .
cdr3_length: 13
v_call: TRBV29-1
cdr3_nt: TGCAGCGTTGGAGCCGGCACAGACTACGAGCAGTACTTC
cdr3_aa: CSVGAGTDYEQYF

clone_size: few
j_call: TRBJ1-2
d_call: .
cdr3_length: 12
v_call: TRBV20-1
cdr3_nt: TGCAGTGCTAGTCCTGTGGGCTATGGCTACACCTTC
cdr3_aa: CSASPVGYGYTF

clone_size: .
j_call: TRBJ1-6
d_call: .
cdr3_length: 14
v_call: TRBV12-3/TRBV12-4
cdr3_nt: TGTGCCAGCAGTTTAGCTCGGGGGGATTCACCCCTCCACTTT
cdr3_aa: CASSLARGDSPLHF

clone_size: few
j_call: TRBJ2-7
d_call: .
cdr3_length: 11
v_call: TRBV12-3/TRBV12-4
cdr3_nt: TGTGCCAGCAGTTTAACGGTTGAGCAGTACTTC
cdr3_aa: CASSLTVEQYF

clone_size: many
j_call: TRBJ2-7
d_call: .
cdr3_length: 15
v_call: TRBV27
cdr3_nt: TGTGCCAGCAGTTTTCGAATCGGGGAGGGGGCCGAGCAGTACTTC
cdr3_aa: CASSFRIGEGAEQYF

clone_size: .
j_call: TRBJ2-7
d_call: TRBD1
cdr3_length: 16
v_call: TRBV20-1
cdr3_nt: TGCAGTGCTAGTGGCCCCCGACAGGGGGCCTGGTACGAGCAGTACTTC
cdr3_aa: CSASGPRQGAWYEQYF

clone_size: many
j_call: TRBJ2-1
d_call: .
cdr3_length: 15
v_call: TRBV19
cdr3_nt: TGTGCCAGTAGTATTCTCCGGACACGGAACAATGAGCAGTTCTTC
cdr3_aa: CASSILRTRNNEQFF

clone_size: many
j_call: TRBJ2-1
d_call: .
cdr3_length: 16
v_call: TRBV27
cdr3_nt: TGTGCCAGCAGGCGGCCCCGGGGGGCTCTATACAATGAGCAGTTCTTC
cdr3_aa: CASRRPRGALYNEQFF

clone_size: .
j_call: TRBJ1-1
d_call: .
cdr3_length: 14
v_call: TRBV14
cdr3_nt: TGTGCCAGCAGCCAAGAAATGGTTATGACTGAAGCTTTCTTT
cdr3_aa: CASSQEMVMTEAFF

clone_size: many
j_call: TRBJ1-1
d_call: .
cdr3_length: 14
v_call: TRBV12-3/TRBV12-4
cdr3_nt: TGTGCCAGCAGGGGGAGGGAGGGGAGCACTGAAGCTTTCTTT
cdr3_aa: CASRGREGSTEAFF

clone_size: many
j_call: TRBJ1-1
d_call: .
cdr3_length: 15
v_call: TRBV12-3/TRBV12-4
cdr3_nt: TGTGCCAGCAGTTTCCCGACGAATAAGAACACTGAAGCTTTCTTT
cdr3_aa: CASSFPTNKNTEAFF

clone_size: many
j_call: TRBJ2-7
d_call: .
cdr3_length: 17
v_call: TRBV4-3
cdr3_nt: TGCGCCAGCAGCCAAGAAAGAGTCTCCCGAAGCTCCTACGAGCAGTACTTC
cdr3_aa: CASSQERVSRSSYEQYF

clone_size: few
j_call: TRBJ2-1
d_call: .
cdr3_length: 14
v_call: TRBV12-3/TRBV12-4
cdr3_nt: TGTGCCAGCATCAGGGGAGAGGCCTACAATGAGCAGTTCTTC
cdr3_aa: CASIRGEAYNEQFF

clone_size: many
j_call: TRBJ1-6
d_call: .
cdr3_length: 13
v_call: TRBV12-3/TRBV12-4
cdr3_nt: TGTGCCAGCAGTTTAGCGACCCCTGGACCCCTCCACTTT
cdr3_aa: CASSLATPGPLHF

clone_size: many
j_call: TRBJ2-1
d_call: .
cdr3_length: 15
v_call: TRBV11-2
cdr3_nt: TGTGCCAGCAGCTTAGATTCGGGGCTCTACAATGAGCAGTTCTTC
cdr3_aa: CASSLDSGLYNEQFF

clone_size: .
j_call: TRBJ2-7
d_call: .
cdr3_length: 13
v_call: TRBV6-5
cdr3_nt: TGTGCCAGCAGTTACTCGAGAATCGACGAGCAGTACTTC
cdr3_aa: CASSYSRIDEQYF

clone_size: many
j_call: TRBJ2-1
d_call: .
cdr3_length: 16
v_call: TRBV4-1
cdr3_nt: TGCGCCAGCAGCCAAGGTAGCTGGGGCTCCTACAATGAGCAGTTCTTC
cdr3_aa: CASSQGSWGSYNEQFF

clone_size: .
j_call: TRBJ2-7
d_call: .
cdr3_length: 12
v_call: TRBV6-6
cdr3_nt: TGTGCCAGCAGCACGTCTAGCTTGGAGCAGTACTTC
cdr3_aa: CASSTSSLEQYF

clone_size: .
j_call: TRBJ1-5
d_call: TRBD1
cdr3_length: 16
v_call: TRBV27
cdr3_nt: TGTGCCAGCAGGGGGACAGGGGGGGGTTACAATCAGCCCCAGCATTTT
cdr3_aa: CASRGTGGGYNQPQHF

clone_size: .
j_call: TRBJ1-4
d_call: TRBD1
cdr3_length: 14
v_call: TRBV5-4
cdr3_nt: TGTGCCAGCAGCCCCGGGACAGGGCATGAAAAACTGTTTTTT
cdr3_aa: CASSPGTGHEKLFF

clone_size: .
j_call: TRBJ2-4
d_call: .
cdr3_length: 15
v_call: TRBV7-8
cdr3_nt: TGTGCCAGCAGCCCTCTCCTAGGGGCCAAAAACATTCAGTACTTC
cdr3_aa: CASSPLLGAKNIQYF

clone_size: many
j_call: TRBJ2-3
d_call: TRBD1
cdr3_length: 19
v_call: TRBV11-2
cdr3_nt: TGTGCCAGCAGCCCATCCTTCGGACAGGGGGTCGGGAGGACAGATACGCAGTATTTT
cdr3_aa: CASSPSFGQGVGRTDTQYF

clone_size: few
j_call: TRBJ2-3
d_call: .
cdr3_length: 16
v_call: TRBV5-1
cdr3_nt: TGCGCCAGCAGCTTGGCCGCGCAGGGCGGCACAGATACGCAGTATTTT
cdr3_aa: CASSLAAQGGTDTQYF

clone_size: many
j_call: TRBJ2-1
d_call: TRBD2
cdr3_length: 17
v_call: TRBV5-1
cdr3_nt: TGCGCCAGCAGCCCTGACGGAAGCGGGAGCTCCTACAATGAGCAGTTCTTC
cdr3_aa: CASSPDGSGSSYNEQFF

clone_size: many
j_call: TRBJ2-5
d_call: .
cdr3_length: 13
v_call: TRBV29-1
cdr3_nt: TGCAGCGCCCGTCGGGGCTACCAAGAGACCCAGTACTTC
cdr3_aa: CSARRGYQETQYF

clone_size: many
j_call: TRBJ1-1
d_call: .
cdr3_length: 15
v_call: TRBV5-1
cdr3_nt: TGCGCCAGCAGCTACGGACAGAGCATGAACACTGAAGCTTTCTTT
cdr3_aa: CASSYGQSMNTEAFF

clone_size: .
j_call: TRBJ2-7
d_call: .
cdr3_length: 14
v_call: TRBV29-1
cdr3_nt: TGCAGCGTTGAAGATCCGCAGGAACTCTACGAGCAGTACTTC
cdr3_aa: CSVEDPQELYEQYF

clone_size: many
j_call: TRBJ2-5
d_call: .
cdr3_length: 15
v_call: TRBV15
cdr3_nt: TGTGCCACCAGCAGAGATGGGCGCAGGGCGGAGACCCAGTACTTC
cdr3_aa: CATSRDGRRAETQYF

clone_size: many
j_call: TRBJ1-1
d_call: .
cdr3_length: 11
v_call: TRBV12-3/TRBV12-4
cdr3_nt: TGTGCCAGCAGCGTAGGACGTGAAGCTTTCTTT
cdr3_aa: CASSVGREAFF

clone_size: .
j_call: TRBJ1-3
d_call: TRBD1
cdr3_length: 16
v_call: TRBV12-3/TRBV12-4
cdr3_nt: TGTGCCAGCACTCCCGGGACAGGGGTCTCTGGAAACACCATATATTTT
cdr3_aa: CASTPGTGVSGNTIYF

clone_size: few
j_call: TRBJ2-7
d_call: .
cdr3_length: 12
v_call: TRBV5-1
cdr3_nt: TGCGCCAGCGGCCATGTGGGTTACGAGCAGTACTTC
cdr3_aa: CASGHVGYEQYF

clone_size: few
j_call: TRBJ2-7
d_call: .
cdr3_length: 13
v_call: TRBV6-1
cdr3_nt: TGTGCCAGCAAGGGGGACGGAGGCTACGAGCAGTACTTC
cdr3_aa: CASKGDGGYEQYF

clone_size: few
j_call: TRBJ2-1
d_call: TRBD2
cdr3_length: 15
v_call: TRBV20-1
cdr3_nt: TGCAGTGCTACCCGGACTAGCGGGAGTGCGAATGAGCAGTTCTTC
cdr3_aa: CSATRTSGSANEQFF

clone_size: few
j_call: TRBJ1-2
d_call: .
cdr3_length: 15
v_call: TRBV7-2
cdr3_nt: TGTGCCAGCAGCTTATCCCAGGGATCCAACTATGGCTACACCTTC
cdr3_aa: CASSLSQGSNYGYTF

clone_size: .
j_call: TRBJ1-6
d_call: TRBD1
cdr3_length: 15
v_call: TRBV20-1
cdr3_nt: TGCAGTGCTAGAGCTTCGACAGGGCGAAATTCACCCCTCCACTTT
cdr3_aa: CSARASTGRNSPLHF

clone_size: few
j_call: TRBJ2-7
d_call: TRBD2
cdr3_length: 17
v_call: TRBV20-1
cdr3_nt: TGCAGTGCCCCCCCGGGACTAGCGGGGGGCCTCTCCTACGAGCAGTACTTC
cdr3_aa: CSAPPGLAGGLSYEQYF

clone_size: many
j_call: TRBJ2-1
d_call: .
cdr3_length: 14
v_call: TRBV2
cdr3_nt: TGTGCCAGCAGCACTCGGGGGGCTAAGAGTGAGCAGTTCTTC
cdr3_aa: CASSTRGAKSEQFF

clone_size: .
j_call: TRBJ1-6
d_call: .
cdr3_length: 14
v_call: TRBV20-1
cdr3_nt: TGCAGTGCTAGAGCGGGTAGGGGACATTCACCCCTCCACTTT
cdr3_aa: CSARAGRGHSPLHF

clone_size: .
j_call: TRBJ2-7
d_call: .
cdr3_length: 13
v_call: TRBV2
cdr3_nt: TGTGCCAGCAGGTCTACAGATACCTACGAGCAGTACTTC
cdr3_aa: CASRSTDTYEQYF

clone_size: .
j_call: TRBJ2-7
d_call: TRBD2
cdr3_length: 17
v_call: TRBV20-1
cdr3_nt: TGCAGTGCTAGAGAAGACGGGCCAGCGGGAGGGAGCTACGAGCAGTACTTC
cdr3_aa: CSAREDGPAGGSYEQYF

clone_size: .
j_call: TRBJ1-3
d_call: .
cdr3_length: 17
v_call: TRBV6-5
cdr3_nt: TGTGCCAGCAGTTACTCGAGTACCGCTGCTTTCGGAAACACCATATATTTT
cdr3_aa: CASSYSSTAAFGNTIYF

clone_size: many
j_call: TRBJ1-2
d_call: .
cdr3_length: 14
v_call: TRBV12-3/TRBV12-4
cdr3_nt: TGTGCCAGCAGTTTACAGGGCGGGTTCTATGGCTACACCTTC
cdr3_aa: CASSLQGGFYGYTF

clone_size: few
j_call: TRBJ1-1
d_call: TRBD1
cdr3_length: 13
v_call: TRBV10-3
cdr3_nt: TGTGCCATCACCCCAGGACAGGGCACTGAAGCTTTCTTT
cdr3_aa: CAITPGQGTEAFF

clone_size: .
j_call: TRBJ1-1
d_call: TRBD1
cdr3_length: 13
v_call: TRBV9
cdr3_nt: TGTGCCAGCAAGAAGACAGGGGCGACTGAAGCTTTCTTT
cdr3_aa: CASKKTGATEAFF

clone_size: few
j_call: TRBJ1-4
d_call: .
cdr3_length: 13
v_call: TRBV7-2
cdr3_nt: TGTGCCAGCAGCTTAGACGGGGTTAGCGGCCTGTTTTTT
cdr3_aa: CASSLDGVSGLFF

clone_size: few
j_call: TRBJ2-5
d_call: .
cdr3_length: 15
v_call: TRBV3-1
cdr3_nt: TGTGCCAGCAGCCACATGGGTGCAAGGGGAGAGACCCAGTACTTC
cdr3_aa: CASSHMGARGETQYF

clone_size: few
j_call: TRBJ1-1
d_call: .
cdr3_length: 14
v_call: TRBV27
cdr3_nt: TGTGCCAGCAGTTTAAAGGATGGCCGGACTGAAGCTTTCTTT
cdr3_aa: CASSLKDGRTEAFF

clone_size: few
j_call: TRBJ2-3
d_call: TRBD2
cdr3_length: 16
v_call: TRBV7-2
cdr3_nt: TGTGCCAGCAGCTTACCTCTAGCGGGGGGGCTGGATACGCAGTATTTT
cdr3_aa: CASSLPLAGGLDTQYF

clone_size: many
j_call: TRBJ2-2
d_call: TRBD1
cdr3_length: 15
v_call: TRBV5-1
cdr3_nt: TGCGCCAGCAGCCAGGGACAGGGTTACGCCGGGGAGCTGTTTTTT
cdr3_aa: CASSQGQGYAGELFF

clone_size: few
j_call: TRBJ2-1
d_call: TRBD2
cdr3_length: 15
v_call: TRBV5-1
cdr3_nt: TGCGCCAGCAGCTTGTCTCGCGGGAGCGGAGGTGAGCAGTTCTTC
cdr3_aa: CASSLSRGSGGEQFF

clone_size: few
j_call: TRBJ2-3
d_call: .
cdr3_length: 15
v_call: TRBV5-5
cdr3_nt: TGTGCCAGCAGCTTGATAGGTATAGTTTCGGATACGCAGTATTTT
cdr3_aa: CASSLIGIVSDTQYF

clone_size: many
j_call: TRBJ2-1
d_call: TRBD2
cdr3_length: 18
v_call: TRBV4-1
cdr3_nt: TGCGCCAGCAGCCAACTTAATGGGCCCCGGGGGGTCCACAATGAGCAGTTCTTC
cdr3_aa: CASSQLNGPRGVHNEQFF

clone_size: .
j_call: TRBJ2-5
d_call: TRBD1
cdr3_length: 16
v_call: TRBV7-2
cdr3_nt: TGTGCCAGCAGCTTAGTAGCCCGACAGGGGGGAGAGACCCAGTACTTC
cdr3_aa: CASSLVARQGGETQYF

clone_size: many
j_call: TRBJ2-1
d_call: .
cdr3_length: 15
v_call: TRBV20-1
cdr3_nt: TGCAGTGCTAGAGATCGGAGGGGGGCCTACAATGAGCAGTTCTTC
cdr3_aa: CSARDRRGAYNEQFF

clone_size: .
j_call: TRBJ2-1
d_call: TRBD2
cdr3_length: 18
v_call: TRBV11-1
cdr3_nt: TGTGCCAGCAGTTCAACTAGCGGGACGGCGAGCTCCTACAATGAGCAGTTCTTC
cdr3_aa: CASSSTSGTASSYNEQFF

clone_size: .
j_call: TRBJ2-7
d_call: TRBD2
cdr3_length: 15
v_call: TRBV18
cdr3_nt: TGTGCCAGCTCACCATCAGCGGGAGGGCCTTACGAGCAGTACTTC
cdr3_aa: CASSPSAGGPYEQYF

clone_size: many
j_call: TRBJ1-1
d_call: .
cdr3_length: 12
v_call: TRBV2
cdr3_nt: TGTGCCAGCAAGACCGCGCGCGCTGAAGCTTTCTTT
cdr3_aa: CASKTARAEAFF

clone_size: .
j_call: TRBJ2-3
d_call: .
cdr3_length: 14
v_call: TRBV5-1
cdr3_nt: TGCGCCAGCAGCGCGGACGGTGGAGGGGATACGCAGTATTTT
cdr3_aa: CASSADGGGDTQYF

clone_size: few
j_call: TRBJ1-3
d_call: .
cdr3_length: 16
v_call: TRBV6-2/TRBV6-3
cdr3_nt: TGTGCCAGCAGAGCCCGGGACTCCAACTCTGGAAACACCATATATTTT
cdr3_aa: CASRARDSNSGNTIYF